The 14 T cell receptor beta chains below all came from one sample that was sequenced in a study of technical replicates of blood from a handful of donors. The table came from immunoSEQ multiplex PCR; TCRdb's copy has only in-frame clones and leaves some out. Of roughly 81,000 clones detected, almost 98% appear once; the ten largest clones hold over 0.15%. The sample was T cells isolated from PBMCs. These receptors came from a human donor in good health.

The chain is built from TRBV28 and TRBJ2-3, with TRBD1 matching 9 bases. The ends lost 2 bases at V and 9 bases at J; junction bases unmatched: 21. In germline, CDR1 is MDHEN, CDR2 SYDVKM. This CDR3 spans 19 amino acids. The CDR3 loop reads CASSLDKTGTGTRVWTQYF. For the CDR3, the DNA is TGTGCCAGCAGTTTAGATAAAACCGGGACAGGGACCAGGGTCTGGACGCAGTATTTT.

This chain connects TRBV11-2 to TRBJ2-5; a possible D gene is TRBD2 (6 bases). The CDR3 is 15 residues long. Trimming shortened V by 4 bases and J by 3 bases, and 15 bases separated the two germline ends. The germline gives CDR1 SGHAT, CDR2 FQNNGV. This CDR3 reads CASSSLRGMKETQYF. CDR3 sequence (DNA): TGTGCCAGCAGCTCCCTCCGGGGGATGAAAGAGACCCAGTACTTC.

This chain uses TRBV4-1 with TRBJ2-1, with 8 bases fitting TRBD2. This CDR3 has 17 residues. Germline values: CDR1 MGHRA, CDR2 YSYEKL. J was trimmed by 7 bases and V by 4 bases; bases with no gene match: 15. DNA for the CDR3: TGCGCCAGCAGCCCCGTCGGACTAGCCATAAGGGAAAATGAGCAGTTCTTC. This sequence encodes CASSPVGLAIRENEQFF.

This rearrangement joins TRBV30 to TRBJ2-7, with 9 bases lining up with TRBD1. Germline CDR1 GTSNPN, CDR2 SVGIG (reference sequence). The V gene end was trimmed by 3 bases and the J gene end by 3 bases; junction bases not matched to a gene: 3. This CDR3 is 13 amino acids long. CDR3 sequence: CAWRGQGGYEQYF. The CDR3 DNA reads TGTGCCTGGAGGGGACAGGGAGGCTACGAGCAGTACTTC.

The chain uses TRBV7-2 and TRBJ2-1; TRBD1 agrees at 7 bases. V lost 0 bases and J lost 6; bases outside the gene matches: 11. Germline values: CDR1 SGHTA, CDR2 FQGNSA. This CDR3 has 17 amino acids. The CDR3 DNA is TGTGCCAGCAGCTTAGCGTTGACAGGGAATTTATTCAATGAGCAGTTCTTC. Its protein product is CASSLALTGNLFNEQFF.

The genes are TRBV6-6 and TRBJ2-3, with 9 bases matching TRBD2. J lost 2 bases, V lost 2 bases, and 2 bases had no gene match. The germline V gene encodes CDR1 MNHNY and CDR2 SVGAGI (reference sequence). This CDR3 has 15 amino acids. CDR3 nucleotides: TGTGCCAGCAGTTACGGCGGGAGGGCCACAGATACGCAGTATTTT. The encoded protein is CASSYGGRATDTQYF.

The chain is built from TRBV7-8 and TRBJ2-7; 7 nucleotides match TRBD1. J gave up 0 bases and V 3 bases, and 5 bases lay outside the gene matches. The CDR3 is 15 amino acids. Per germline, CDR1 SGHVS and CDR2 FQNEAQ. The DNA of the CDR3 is TGTGCCAGCAGCTTCGAAGGGACAGTCTCCTACGAGCAGTACTTC. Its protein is CASSFEGTVSYEQYF.

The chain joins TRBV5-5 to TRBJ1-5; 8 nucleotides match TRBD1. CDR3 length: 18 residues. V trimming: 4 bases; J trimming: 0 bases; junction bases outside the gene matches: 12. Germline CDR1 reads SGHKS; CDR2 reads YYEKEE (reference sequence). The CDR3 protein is CASSGSGTGDYSNQPQHF. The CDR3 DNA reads TGTGCCAGCAGCGGTTCCGGGACAGGAGATTATAGCAATCAGCCCCAGCATTTT.

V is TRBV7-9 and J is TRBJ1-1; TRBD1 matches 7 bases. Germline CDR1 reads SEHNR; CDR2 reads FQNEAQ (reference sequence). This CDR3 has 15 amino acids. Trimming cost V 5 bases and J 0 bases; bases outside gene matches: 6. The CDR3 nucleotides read TGTGCCAGCAGCCCAAGACAGGGCATGAACACTGAAGCTTTCTTT. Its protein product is CASSPRQGMNTEAFF.

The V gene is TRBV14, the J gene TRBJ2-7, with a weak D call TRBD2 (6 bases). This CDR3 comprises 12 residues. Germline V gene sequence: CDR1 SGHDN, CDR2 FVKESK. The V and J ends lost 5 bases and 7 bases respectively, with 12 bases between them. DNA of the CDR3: TGTGCCAGCAGCTGGGGGACTGGGGAGCAGTACTTC. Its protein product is CASSWGTGEQYF.

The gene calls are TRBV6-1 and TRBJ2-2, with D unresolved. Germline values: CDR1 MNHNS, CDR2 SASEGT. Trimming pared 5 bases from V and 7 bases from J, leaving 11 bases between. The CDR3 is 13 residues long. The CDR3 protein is CASSPILVGELFF. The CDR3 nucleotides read TGTGCCAGCAGTCCAATCTTAGTCGGGGAGCTGTTTTTT.

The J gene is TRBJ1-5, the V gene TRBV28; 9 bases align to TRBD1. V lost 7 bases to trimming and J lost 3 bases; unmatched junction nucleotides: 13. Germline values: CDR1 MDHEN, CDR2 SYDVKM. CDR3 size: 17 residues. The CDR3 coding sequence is TGTGCCAGCACCTCGGACGGGACAGGGAGCGTCAATCAGCCCCAGCATTTT. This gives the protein CASTSDGTGSVNQPQHF. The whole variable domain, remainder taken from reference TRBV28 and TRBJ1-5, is DVKVTQSSRYLVKRTGEKVFLECVQDMDHENMFWYRQDPGLGLRLIYFSYDVKMKEKGDIPEGYSVSREKKERFSLILESASTNQTSMYLCASTSDGTGSVNQPQHFGDGTRLSIL.

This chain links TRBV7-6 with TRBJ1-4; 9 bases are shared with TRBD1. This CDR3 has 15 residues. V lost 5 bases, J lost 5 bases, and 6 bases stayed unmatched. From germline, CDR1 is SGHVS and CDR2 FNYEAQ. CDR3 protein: CASSGTGGTNEKLFF. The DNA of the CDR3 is TGTGCCAGCAGCGGAACAGGGGGCACAAATGAAAAACTGTTTTTT.

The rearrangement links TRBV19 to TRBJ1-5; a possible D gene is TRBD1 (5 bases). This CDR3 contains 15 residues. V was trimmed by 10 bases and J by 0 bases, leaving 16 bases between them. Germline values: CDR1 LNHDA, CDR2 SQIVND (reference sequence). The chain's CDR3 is CATSTAFYSNQPQHF. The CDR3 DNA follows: TGTGCCACCTCGACAGCGTTCTATAGCAATCAGCCCCAGCATTTT.